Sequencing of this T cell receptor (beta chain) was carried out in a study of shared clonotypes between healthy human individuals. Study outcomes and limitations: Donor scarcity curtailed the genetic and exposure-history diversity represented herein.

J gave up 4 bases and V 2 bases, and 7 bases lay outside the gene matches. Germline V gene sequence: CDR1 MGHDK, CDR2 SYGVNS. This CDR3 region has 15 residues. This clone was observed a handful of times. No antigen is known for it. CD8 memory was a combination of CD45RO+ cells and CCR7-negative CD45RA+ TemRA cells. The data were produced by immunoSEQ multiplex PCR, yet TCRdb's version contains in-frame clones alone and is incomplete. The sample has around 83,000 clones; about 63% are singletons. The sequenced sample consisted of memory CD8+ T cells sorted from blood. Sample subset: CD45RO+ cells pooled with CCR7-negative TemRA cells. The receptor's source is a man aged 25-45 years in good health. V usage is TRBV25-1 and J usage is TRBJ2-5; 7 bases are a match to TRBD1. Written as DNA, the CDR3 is TGTGCCAGCAGTGAACGACAGGGATATAGAGAGACCCAGTACTTC. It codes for CASSERQGYRETQYF.